This TCR beta chain was identified during a study of T cells in tumors after PD-1 blockade. Study background: Patients had no prior checkpoint blockade, systemic immunosuppressants, or anti-cancer therapy within 4 weeks. Daily vismodegib 150 mg continued in a subset of anti-PD-1-treated patients. On average, peripheral blood gave 100,000 to 140,000 TCR templates and about 40,000 unique clonotypes. Findings and caveats of the study: Peripheral recruitment is suggested, as some novel exhausted tumor clones were in pre-treatment blood.

The CDR3 is made up of 15 amino acids. CDR1 is MNHNS and CDR2 is SASEGT in the germline V gene. J lost 1 base, V lost 2 bases, and 0 bases had no gene match. A note on this clone: The antigen is undetermined.

TCRdb's table, derived via immunoSEQ multiplex PCR, lists solely in-frame clones and lacks some. The sample lists roughly 49,000 clones; about 85% were seen once. The chain is built from TRBV6-1 and TRBJ2-5; 11 nucleotides match TRBD2. Source: PBMCs, taken before anti-PD-1 treatment. This sequence was found in a human donor with basal cell carcinoma. For the CDR3, the DNA is TGTGCCAGCAGTGAACTAGCGGGGGGCCAAGAGACCCAGTACTTC. Its protein is CASSELAGGQETQYF.